The rows below give T cell receptor beta chains drawn from one sample of a study of Tregs in tolerant kidney transplant recipients. Clones were read by immunoSEQ multiplex PCR, and TCRdb kept only the in-frame ones, dropping some. The repertoire holds 100,000 or so clones, approximately 93% seen once, with around 1.5% in the top ten. The sample was CD4+ T cells from blood (PBMCs), taken 12 months after the transplant. Receptor source: a human patient who received a combined kidney and bone marrow transplant. Some of these T cells may belong to the graft donor. Both conserved end residues are part of each CDR3. D genes are given only for firm matches. Size is omitted from some rows. Given values are once, few, many or a class for expanded clones.

V,D,J,size,DNA,CDR3
TRBV6-1,-,TRBJ2-3,-,TGTGCCAGCAATTTCCAGGGCACAGATACGCAGTATTTT,CASNFQGTDTQYF
TRBV27,-,TRBJ2-2,-,TGTGCCAGCAGCCGGGCACAGGAAACCGGGGAGCTGTTTTTT,CASSRAQETGELFF
TRBV7-3,-,TRBJ2-7,-,TGTGCCAGCAGCCTGACGGCGGGTACTTCCTACGAGCAGTACTTC,CASSLTAGTSYEQYF
TRBV7-8,-,TRBJ1-4,-,TGTGCCAGCAGCTTAGATATGCGAAATGAAAAACTGTTTTTT,CASSLDMRNEKLFF
TRBV4-2,TRBD2,TRBJ2-3,-,TGTGCCAGCAGCCAAGATAGGGAGGGAGATACGCAGTATTTT,CASSQDREGDTQYF
TRBV19,TRBD1,TRBJ2-7,-,TGTGCCGTTCAAAAGACAGGGTTTTCCTACGAGCAGTACTTC,CAVQKTGFSYEQYF
TRBV15,TRBD2,TRBJ2-7,-,TGTGCCACCAGCAGAGACCGGACTAGCGGTTCCTACGAGCAGTACTTC,CATSRDRTSGSYEQYF
TRBV30,-,TRBJ2-7,-,TGTCTAAGCACGCTCTACGAGCAGTACTTC,CLSTLYEQYF
TRBV5-1,TRBD2,TRBJ2-1,-,TGCGCCAGCAGCTCCCCTAGCGGGTATTACAATGAGCAGTTCTTC,CASSSPSGYYNEQFF
TRBV5-1,TRBD2,TRBJ2-3,once,TGCGCCAGCAGCTTGGGGAACGGGAGGGGAAGCACAGATACGCAGTATTTT,CASSLGNGRGSTDTQYF
TRBV5-4,-,TRBJ2-7,-,TGTGCCAGCAGCTTACCCGGGGAAGACTACGAGCAGTACTTC,CASSLPGEDYEQYF
TRBV6-5,TRBD2,TRBJ2-1,few,TGTGCCAGCAGTTCAGAATATAGGACTAGCAGTGAGCAGTTCTTC,CASSSEYRTSSEQFF
TRBV2,TRBD2,TRBJ2-7,-,TGTGCCAGCTCCGGGACTAGCGGGTCCACCAACTACGAGCAGTACTTC,CASSGTSGSTNYEQYF
TRBV7-6,-,TRBJ2-1,-,TGTGCCAGCAGCTTTAGCGGCGAACATTACAATGAGCAGTTCTTC,CASSFSGEHYNEQFF
TRBV5-4,TRBD1,TRBJ2-4,-,TGTGCCAGCAGCTTACAGGGGGGCGTCAAAAACATTCAGTACTTC,CASSLQGGVKNIQYF
TRBV5-1,-,TRBJ2-2,-,TGCGCCAGCAGCTTGGTAAGCGGTTATAACACCGGGGAGCTGTTTTTT,CASSLVSGYNTGELFF
TRBV28,-,TRBJ2-7,-,TGTGCCAGCAGTTACCCGGGGGAGTTCTACGAGCAGTACTTC,CASSYPGEFYEQYF
TRBV7-9,TRBD2,TRBJ2-3,-,TGTGCCAGCAGCTTAGTCCGGGGGGGTAGCACAGATACGCAGTATTTT,CASSLVRGGSTDTQYF
TRBV10-2,TRBD1,TRBJ1-5,-,TGCGCCAGCAGTGAGTCGGGGACAGGCGGTCAGCCCCAGCATTTT,CASSESGTGGQPQHF
TRBV9,-,TRBJ2-5,-,TGTGCCAGCAGCGCACAGGGTGTAGGGGAGACCCAGTACTTC,CASSAQGVGETQYF
TRBV7-3,-,TRBJ1-5,-,TGTGCCAGCAGCTTAATGGGGGGTCAGCCCCAGCATTTT,CASSLMGGQPQHF
TRBV25-1,-,TRBJ2-7,-,TGTGCCAGCAGTCCTCTTCCTGGGCTCTACGAGCAGTACTTC,CASSPLPGLYEQYF
TRBV21-1,-,TRBJ2-2,-,TGTGCCAGCAGCAAAGGACAGGGAAACACCGGGGAGCTGTTTTTT,CASSKGQGNTGELFF
TRBV9,-,TRBJ2-5,-,TGTGCCAGCAGCGCCGCAGATAACCCGGGGGAGACCCAGTACTTC,CASSAADNPGETQYF
TRBV18,-,TRBJ2-5,-,TGTGCCAGCTCACCAACCCCCTGGCAGGGTCAAGAGACCCAGTACTTC,CASSPTPWQGQETQYF